The rows below give T cell receptor beta chains drawn from one sample of a study of graft-versus-host responses after intestinal transplantation. Sequencing used immunoSEQ multiplex PCR; TCRdb keeps in-frame clones, though not all of them. The sample carries 75,000 to 100,000 clones, 75% to 95% recorded once. This specimen was PBMCs, taken 453 days after intestinal transplant. These receptors were obtained from a human patient who received an intestinal transplant, so some T cells may come from the graft donor. The CDR3 runs from the conserved cysteine through the conserved F or W. Each record gives: D gene, CDR3 length, clone size, J gene, V gene, CDR3 DNA, CDR3 protein. The D gene is left open where the match is weak. The size of a clone is reported for some rows only, either as once, few or many, or as a class for expanded clones.

>TRBD1|16|few|TRBJ1-3|TRBV10-3
TGTGCCACCGGAGGACCTACAGGGGGATGTGGAAACACCATATATTTT
CATGGPTGGCGNTIYF
>NA|16|NA|TRBJ1-3|TRBV6-5
TGTGCCAGCAGTTACTCGAGAGGGGGATCTGGAAACACCATATATTTT
CASSYSRGGSGNTIYF
>NA|14|NA|TRBJ2-7|TRBV10-3
TGTGCCATCAGTGGGGGGACGGTCTCCTACGAGCAGTACTTC
CAISGGTVSYEQYF
>NA|14|NA|TRBJ2-1|TRBV9
TGTGCCAGCAGCGTAGAGGTCCCCTACAATGAGCAGTTCTTC
CASSVEVPYNEQFF
>NA|15|NA|TRBJ1-2|TRBV13
TGTGCCAGCAGCTTAGGCGGCAGCGGGGTATGGGGCTACACCTTC
CASSLGGSGVWGYTF
>NA|12|few|TRBJ1-3|TRBV14
TGTGCCAGCAGCCAAGATGGGTCAACGGGAGATTTT
CASSQDGSTGDF
>TRBD2|17|NA|TRBJ2-3|TRBV11-2
TGTGCCAGCAGCTTTTTGACTAGCGGGGATGGGGCAGATACGCAGTATTTT
CASSFLTSGDGADTQYF
>TRBD1|15|NA|TRBJ2-7|TRBV12-5
TGTGCTAGTGGTTTGGCGACAGGGGGCGGCTACGAGCAGTACTTC
CASGLATGGGYEQYF
>TRBD2|15|NA|TRBJ2-5|TRBV15
TGTGCCACCAGCAGAGGGAATAGCGGGGTCGGGACCCAGTACTTC
CATSRGNSGVGTQYF
>NA|14|NA|TRBJ1-6|TRBV11-2
TGTGCCAGCAGCTGGGCCCGCTCTAATTCACCCCTCCACTTT
CASSWARSNSPLHF
>NA|9|NA|TRBJ1-5|TRBV6-6
TGTGCCACCAATCAGCCCCAGCATTTT
CATNQPQHF
>NA|13|NA|TRBJ1-2|TRBV5-1
TGCGCCAGCAGCTTCCCCGGGACAAGGGGCTACACCTTC
CASSFPGTRGYTF
>NA|16|NA|TRBJ2-1|TRBV5-6
TGTGCCAGCAGCCGTAGCTGGGTAGGATCCTACAATGAGCAGTTCTTC
CASSRSWVGSYNEQFF
>TRBD2|14|NA|TRBJ2-2|TRBV19
TGTGCCAGTTTAAATAGCGGGGGGACCGGGGAGCTGTTTTTT
CASLNSGGTGELFF
>NA|11|few|TRBJ1-5|TRBV6-6
TGTGCCAGCAGAGAGATCCAGCCCCAGCATTTT
CASREIQPQHF
>TRBD1|15|NA|TRBJ1-6|TRBV5-1
TGCGCCAGCAGCTTGGCACAGGGGGATAATTCACCCCTCCACTTT
CASSLAQGDNSPLHF
>NA|16|NA|TRBJ2-5|TRBV7-6
TGTGCCAGCAGCTTAGCGTTTGAGGGCGGTCAAGAGACCCAGTACTTC
CASSLAFEGGQETQYF
>NA|15|NA|TRBJ1-2|TRBV6-5
TGTGCCAGCAGTTATCTATCGGGGGCCAACTATGGCTACACCTTC
CASSYLSGANYGYTF
>NA|12|NA|TRBJ1-5|TRBV6-1
TGTGCCAGCAAGCCAGACAATCAGCCCCAGCATTTT
CASKPDNQPQHF
>NA|18|NA|TRBJ2-1|TRBV11-2
TGTGCCAGCAGCTTAGGTTTTTCTTTTATTGGGGACCACAATGAGCAGTTCTTC
CASSLGFSFIGDHNEQFF
>NA|14|NA|TRBJ1-5|TRBV6-5
TGTGCCAGCAGTTACTCGAAGGGGGATCAGCCCCAGCATTTT
CASSYSKGDQPQHF
>NA|15|NA|TRBJ2-1|TRBV9
TGTGCCAGCAGCGTAGGGTGGCGGGCATACAATGAGCAGTTCTTC
CASSVGWRAYNEQFF
>NA|13|once|TRBJ1-1|TRBV7-3
TGTGCCAGCAGCATAAGAGAGAACACTGAAGCTCTCTTT
CASSIRENTEALF
>NA|19|NA|TRBJ1-3|TRBV15
TGTGCCACCAGCAGTAAAAAAATAAAGGGTGGATCGGATAGAAACACCATATATTTT
CATSSKKIKGGSDRNTIYF
>NA|16|NA|TRBJ2-6|TRBV5-8
TGTGCCAGCAGCTTGGGTCAGGTGGTAGGGGCCAACGTCCTGACTTTC
CASSLGQVVGANVLTF
>NA|11|NA|TRBJ2-5|TRBV5-4
TGTGCCAGCAGCTTGCGGGAGACCCAGTACTTC
CASSLRETQYF
>NA|15|NA|TRBJ1-3|TRBV6-6
TGTGCCAGCAGTTACTCGTCCAGGGATGGAAACACCATATATTTT
CASSYSSRDGNTIYF
>TRBD2|16|NA|TRBJ2-5|TRBV18
TGTGCCAGCTCACCACGGCTAGCGGGGTTCCAAGAGACCCAGTACTTC
CASSPRLAGFQETQYF